This TCR beta chain was found in a study of blood T cell repertoires in COVID-19. Background on the study: Sites in the United States, Italy and Spain provided acute and convalescent COVID-19 samples.

Participants were aged roughly 18 to 89 years, lived in 25 or so US areas, and enrolled virtually. Symptom resolution, clearance, or two negative PCRs marked donors in Cohort 3 as recovered. How the authors handled the data: Reference gene primer amplification gave nucleated cell count estimates. TCRdb's copy holds only in-frame clones and misses some; the assay was immunoSEQ multiplex PCR. Clone size and the V and J calls come from that table; the DNA yielded D and trimming. The data contain 250,000 to 300,000 clones, approximately 90% of them singletons. This CDR3 has 13 residues. Germline assignment: CDR1 SQVTM and CDR2 ANQGSEA. V lost 7 bases, J lost 6 bases, and 16 bases lay in between.

Sequencing input: PBMCs or T cells enriched from blood (not recorded which). This chain joins TRBV29-1 and TRBJ2-4; D is possibly TRBD2 (6 bases). The clonotype was recovered from a young man who had recovered from COVID-19. CDR3 nucleotide sequence: TGCAGCGGGATCTGGGACGGGGGAAACATTCAGTACTTC. This encodes CSGIWDGGNIQYF.